Presented here are 10 T cell receptor beta chains from one specimen sequenced in a study of identical twins. TCRdb redid the calling of the 5' RACE reads with MiXCR, one entry per CDR3 protein. The table shows 200,000 to 250,000 distinct CDR3 sequences, with 6.5% occurring only once. This sample was shared with a second study, whose subject was T cells expressing NK-cell markers.

The sequencing input was CD8+ T cells sorted from blood. Receptor source: a woman aged 18 to 35 in good health.

The gene calls are TRBV11-2 and TRBJ2-1; 12 nucleotides line up with TRBD2. This CDR3 has 19 residues. The trim removed 6 bases at V and 0 bases at J, leaving 12 bases unmatched. Per germline, CDR1 SGHAT and CDR2 FQNNGV. The DNA of the CDR3 is TGTGCCAGCAGGACCCTAGCGGGAGGGCCGAAGAGCTCCTACAATGAGCAGTTCTTC. This translates into CASRTLAGGPKSSYNEQFF.

Only a few counts were recorded for this clonotype. This rearrangement joins TRBV12-3 or TRBV12-4 to TRBJ1-4; D remains unclear. Trimming stripped 7 bases from V and 0 bases from J, with 15 bases between. This CDR3 has 16 amino acids. CDR3 sequence: CASKNTRITTNEKLFF. CDR3 nucleotide sequence: TGTGCCAGCAAGAACACACGAATTACAACTAATGAAAAACTGTTTTTT.

This clonotype was seen a few times. The chain is built from TRBV6-5 and TRBJ1-1; the D gene is possibly TRBD1 (5 bases). The CDR3 extends over 16 amino acids. Per the germline V gene, CDR1 is MNHEY and CDR2 is SVGAGI. Trimming took 1 base from V and 11 from J, leaving 23 bases between them. CDR3 nucleotide sequence: TGTGCCAGCAGTTACTTGAAACAGGCCCCCACCAGGGAGGCTTTCTTT. Amino acid sequence: CASSYLKQAPTREAFF.

This clonotype was observed a handful of times. This chain joins TRBV4-3 and TRBJ2-7; TRBD2 aligns across 9 bases. The CDR3 is 17 amino acids. Germline CDR1 reads LGHNA; CDR2 reads YSLEER. The ends lost 0 bases at V and 7 bases at J; junction bases unmatched: 13. The CDR3 bases are TGCGCCAGCAGCCAAGATGGCGGAGGACTAGCGAGTGTAGAGCAGTACTTC. Translation: CASSQDGGGLASVEQYF.

The chain combines TRBV7-9 with TRBJ1-1; D not resolved. Between the trimmed V and J ends, which lost 2 bases and 7 bases, there was a span of 8 bases. CDR3 length equals 12 residues. Germline V gene data show CDR1 as SEHNR and CDR2 as FQNEAQ (reference sequence). The CDR3 sequence: CASSLNLREAFF. The CDR3 coding sequence is TGTGCCAGCAGCTTAAATTTACGTGAAGCTTTCTTT.

The CDR3 region has the DNA TGTGCCAGCAGTGGATACGGGGAAGAGACCCAGTACTTC. Amino acids: CASSGYGEETQYF. V and J are TRBV27 and TRBJ2-5, with D perhaps TRBD2 (5 bases). V shed 5 bases and J shed 3 bases, with 10 bases lying between them. Per the germline V gene, CDR1 is MNHEY and CDR2 is SMNVEV (reference sequence). The CDR3 is made up of 13 amino acids.

The chain couples TRBV10-3 to TRBJ2-7, with unresolved D. The CDR3 runs 13 residues. Trimming stripped 7 bases from V and 3 bases from J, with 13 bases between. Germline CDR1 reads ENHRY; CDR2 reads SYGVKD. The CDR3 DNA follows: TGTGCCATCATGAACACGGAATTCTACGAGCAGTACTTC. It translates to CAIMNTEFYEQYF.

The chain links TRBV11-1 to TRBJ1-2; D unresolved. There are 13 residues in the CDR3. V was cut by 4 bases and J by 5 bases, with 11 bases left in between. From germline, CDR1 is SGHAT and CDR2 FQDESV (reference sequence). The CDR3 DNA is TGTGCCAGCAGCTCCTCTCCCATATATGGCTACACCTTC. This codes for CASSSSPIYGYTF.

This clonotype has a count of ten or more. CDR3 amino acids: CAISDVGGELFF. CDR3 DNA: TGTGCCATCAGTGACGTTGGCGGGGAGCTGTTTTTT. This chain connects TRBV10-3 to TRBJ2-2; D not resolved. V shed 3 bases and J shed 7 bases, with 6 bases lying between them. The CDR3 is 12 residues long. Germline-derived CDR1 and CDR2 are ENHRY and SYGVKD.

The V call is TRBV20-1, the J call TRBJ2-5, with D tentatively TRBD1 or TRBD2 (5 bases each). The CDR3 has 16 amino acids. V shed 1 base and J shed 6 bases, with 21 bases lying between them. Germline CDR1 reads DFQATT; CDR2 reads SNEGSKA (reference sequence). CDR3 sequence reads: CSARVSTPVEGKTQYF. The CDR3, as DNA: TGCAGTGCTAGAGTGTCCACACCCGTCGAGGGGAAGACCCAGTACTTC.